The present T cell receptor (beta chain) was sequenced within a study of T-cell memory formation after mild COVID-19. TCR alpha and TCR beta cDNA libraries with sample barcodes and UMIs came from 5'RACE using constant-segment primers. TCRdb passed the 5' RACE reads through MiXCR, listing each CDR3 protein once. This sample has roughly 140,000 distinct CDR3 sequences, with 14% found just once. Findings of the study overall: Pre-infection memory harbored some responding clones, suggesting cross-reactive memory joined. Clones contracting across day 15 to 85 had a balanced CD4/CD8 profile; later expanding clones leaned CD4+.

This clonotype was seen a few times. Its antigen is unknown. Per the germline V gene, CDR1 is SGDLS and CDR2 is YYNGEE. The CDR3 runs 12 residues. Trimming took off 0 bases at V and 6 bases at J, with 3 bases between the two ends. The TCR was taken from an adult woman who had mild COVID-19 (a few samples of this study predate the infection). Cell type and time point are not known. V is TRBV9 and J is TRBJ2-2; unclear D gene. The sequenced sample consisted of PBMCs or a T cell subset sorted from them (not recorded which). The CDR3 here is CASSVDSGELFF. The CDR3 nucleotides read TGTGCCAGCAGCGTAGACTCCGGGGAGCTGTTTTTT.